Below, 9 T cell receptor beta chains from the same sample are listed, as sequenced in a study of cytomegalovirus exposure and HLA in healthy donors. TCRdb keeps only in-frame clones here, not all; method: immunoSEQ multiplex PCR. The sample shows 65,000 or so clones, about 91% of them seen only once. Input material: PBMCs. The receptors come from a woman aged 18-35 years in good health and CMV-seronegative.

This CDR3 reads CATSTVSQGNGYTF. CDR3 coding DNA: TGTGCCACCAGCACGGTCTCGCAGGGGAATGGCTACACCTTC. The chain uses TRBV15 and TRBJ1-2; a possible D gene is TRBD1 (6 bases). CDR1 and CDR2 (germline): LNHNV, YYDKDF (reference sequence). V was pared by 4 bases and J by 6 bases, with 15 bases between. The CDR3 covers 14 residues.

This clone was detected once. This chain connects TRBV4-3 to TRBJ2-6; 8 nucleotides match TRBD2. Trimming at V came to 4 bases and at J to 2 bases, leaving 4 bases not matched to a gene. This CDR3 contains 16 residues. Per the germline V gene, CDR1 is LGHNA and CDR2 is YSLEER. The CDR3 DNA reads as TGCGCCAGCAGCCTGGGAGCGGGAGCTGGGGCCAACGTCCTGACTTTC. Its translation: CASSLGAGAGANVLTF.

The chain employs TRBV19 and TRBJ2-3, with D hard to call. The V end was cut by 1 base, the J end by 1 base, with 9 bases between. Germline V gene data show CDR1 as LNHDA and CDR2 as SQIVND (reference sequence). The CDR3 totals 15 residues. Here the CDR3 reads CASSIAGFGTDTQYF. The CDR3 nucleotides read TGTGCCAGTAGTATAGCGGGTTTTGGCACAGATACGCAGTATTTT.

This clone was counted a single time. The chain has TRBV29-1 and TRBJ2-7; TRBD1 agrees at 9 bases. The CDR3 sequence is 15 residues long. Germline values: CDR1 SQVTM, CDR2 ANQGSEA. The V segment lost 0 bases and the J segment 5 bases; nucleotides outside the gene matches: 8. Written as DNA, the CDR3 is TGCAGCGTTGAAGATAGGAGACAGGGGGGTAACGAGCAGTACTTC. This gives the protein CSVEDRRQGGNEQYF.

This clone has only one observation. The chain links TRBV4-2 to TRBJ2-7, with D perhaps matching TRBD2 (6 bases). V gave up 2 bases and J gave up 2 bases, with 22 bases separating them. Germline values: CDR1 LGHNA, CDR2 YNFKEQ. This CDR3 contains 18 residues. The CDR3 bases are TGTGCCAGCAGCCAATTATTGGGGCCGGGAGTTCTGACCTACGAGCAGTACTTC. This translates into CASSQLLGPGVLTYEQYF.

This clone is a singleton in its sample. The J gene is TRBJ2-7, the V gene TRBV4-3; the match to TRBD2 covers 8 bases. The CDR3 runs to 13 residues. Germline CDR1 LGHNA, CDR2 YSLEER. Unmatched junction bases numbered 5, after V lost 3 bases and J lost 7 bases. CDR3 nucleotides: TGCGCCAGCAGCCACGGGACTAGGGAGGAGCAGTACTTC. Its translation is CASSHGTREEQYF.

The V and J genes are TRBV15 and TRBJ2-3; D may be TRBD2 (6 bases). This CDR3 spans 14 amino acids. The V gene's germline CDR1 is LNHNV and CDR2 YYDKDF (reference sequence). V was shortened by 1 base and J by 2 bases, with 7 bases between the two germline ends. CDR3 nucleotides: TGTGCCACCAGCAGAGTAGCGGACACAGATACGCAGTATTTT. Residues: CATSRVADTDTQYF.

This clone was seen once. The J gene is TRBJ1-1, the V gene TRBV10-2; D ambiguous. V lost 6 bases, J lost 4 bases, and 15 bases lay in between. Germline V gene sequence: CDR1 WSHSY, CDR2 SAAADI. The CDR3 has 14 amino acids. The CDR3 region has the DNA TGCGCCAGCAGCCTTTCTGGCGCGGTCACTGAAGCTTTCTTT. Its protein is CASSLSGAVTEAFF.

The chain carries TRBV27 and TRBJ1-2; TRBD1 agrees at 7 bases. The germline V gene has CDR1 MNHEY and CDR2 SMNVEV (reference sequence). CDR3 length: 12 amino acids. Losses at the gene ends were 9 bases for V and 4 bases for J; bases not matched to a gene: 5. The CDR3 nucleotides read TGTGCCAGTGCAGGGGGTGGCTATGGCTACACCTTC. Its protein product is CASAGGGYGYTF.